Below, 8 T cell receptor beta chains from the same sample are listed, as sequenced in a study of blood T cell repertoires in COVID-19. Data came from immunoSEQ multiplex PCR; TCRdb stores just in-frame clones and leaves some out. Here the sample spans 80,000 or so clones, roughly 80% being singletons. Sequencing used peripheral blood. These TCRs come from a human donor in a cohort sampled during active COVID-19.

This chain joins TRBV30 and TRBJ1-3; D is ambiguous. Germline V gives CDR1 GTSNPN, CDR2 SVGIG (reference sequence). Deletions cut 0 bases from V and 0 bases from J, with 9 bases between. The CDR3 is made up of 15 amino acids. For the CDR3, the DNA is TGTGCCTGGAGTGTTGGTGGAGCCTCTGGAAACACCATATATTTT. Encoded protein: CAWSVGGASGNTIYF.

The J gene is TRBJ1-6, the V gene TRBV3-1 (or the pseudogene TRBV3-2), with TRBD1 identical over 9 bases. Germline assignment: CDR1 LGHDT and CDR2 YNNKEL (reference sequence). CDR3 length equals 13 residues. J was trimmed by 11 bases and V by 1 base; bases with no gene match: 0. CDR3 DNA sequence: TGTGCCAGCAGCCAAGGGACAGGGGCACCCCTCCACTTT. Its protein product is CASSQGTGAPLHF.

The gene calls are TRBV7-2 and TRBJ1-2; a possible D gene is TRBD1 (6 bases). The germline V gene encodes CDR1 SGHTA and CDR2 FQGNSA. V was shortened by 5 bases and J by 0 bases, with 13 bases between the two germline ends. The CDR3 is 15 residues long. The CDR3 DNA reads TGTGCCAGCAGCCGCAGGGGCGGAGCTAACTATGGCTACACCTTC. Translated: CASSRRGGANYGYTF.

The CDR3 protein is CASSQERGPYNEQFF. The CDR3 bases are TGTGCCAGCAGTCAGGAGCGGGGGCCTTACAATGAGCAGTTCTTC. The chain employs TRBV6-2 or TRBV6-3 and TRBJ2-1, with 8 bases aligning to TRBD2. This CDR3 is 15 amino acids long. Per germline, CDR1 MNHEY and CDR2 SVGEGT. Trimming cost V 5 bases and J 4 bases; bases outside gene matches: 7.

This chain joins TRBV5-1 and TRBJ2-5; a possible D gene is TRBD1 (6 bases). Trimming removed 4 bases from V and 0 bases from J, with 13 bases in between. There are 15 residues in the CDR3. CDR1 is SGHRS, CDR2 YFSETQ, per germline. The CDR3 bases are TGCGCCAGCAGCCTATACGGACAGCACCAAGAGACCCAGTACTTC. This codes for CASSLYGQHQETQYF.

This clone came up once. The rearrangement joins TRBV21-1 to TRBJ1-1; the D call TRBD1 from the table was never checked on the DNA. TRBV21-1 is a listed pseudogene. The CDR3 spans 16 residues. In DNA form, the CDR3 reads TGTGCCAGCAGCAAGTTTAGACAGGGGCTGGCCACTGAAGCTTTCTTT. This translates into CASSKFRQGLATEAFF.

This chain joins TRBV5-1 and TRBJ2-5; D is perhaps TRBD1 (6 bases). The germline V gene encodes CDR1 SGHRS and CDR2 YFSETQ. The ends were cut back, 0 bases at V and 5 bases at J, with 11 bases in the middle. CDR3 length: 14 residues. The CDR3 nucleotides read TGCGCCAGCAGCTTGGATGGGGGCGGGGAGACCCAGTACTTC. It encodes CASSLDGGGETQYF. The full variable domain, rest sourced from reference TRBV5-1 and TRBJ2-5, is KAGVTQTPRYLIKTRGQQVTLSCSPISGHRSVSWYQQTPGQGLQFLFEYFSETQRNKGNFPGRFSGRQFSNSRSEMNVSTLELGDSALYLCASSLDGGGETQYFGPGTRLLVL.

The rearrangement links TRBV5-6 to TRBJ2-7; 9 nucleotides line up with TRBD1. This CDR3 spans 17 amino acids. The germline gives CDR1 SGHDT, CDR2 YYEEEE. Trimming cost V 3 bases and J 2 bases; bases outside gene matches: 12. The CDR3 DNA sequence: TGTGCCAGCAGCTCCACCACCGGGACAGGGACTACCTACGAGCAGTACTTC. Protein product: CASSSTTGTGTTYEQYF.